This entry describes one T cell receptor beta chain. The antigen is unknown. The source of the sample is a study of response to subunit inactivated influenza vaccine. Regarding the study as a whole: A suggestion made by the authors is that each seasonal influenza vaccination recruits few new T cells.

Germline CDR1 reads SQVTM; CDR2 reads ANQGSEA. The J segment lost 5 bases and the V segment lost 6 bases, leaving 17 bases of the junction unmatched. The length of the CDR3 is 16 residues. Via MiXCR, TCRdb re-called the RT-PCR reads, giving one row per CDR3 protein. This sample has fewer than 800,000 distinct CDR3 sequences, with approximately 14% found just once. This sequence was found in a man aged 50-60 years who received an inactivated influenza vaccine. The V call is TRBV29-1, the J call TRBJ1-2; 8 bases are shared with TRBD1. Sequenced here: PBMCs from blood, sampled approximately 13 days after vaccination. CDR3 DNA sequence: TGCAGCGTCTCCGGACAGGGAAAGATCCCGGGTTATGGCTACACCTTC. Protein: CSVSGQGKIPGYGYTF.